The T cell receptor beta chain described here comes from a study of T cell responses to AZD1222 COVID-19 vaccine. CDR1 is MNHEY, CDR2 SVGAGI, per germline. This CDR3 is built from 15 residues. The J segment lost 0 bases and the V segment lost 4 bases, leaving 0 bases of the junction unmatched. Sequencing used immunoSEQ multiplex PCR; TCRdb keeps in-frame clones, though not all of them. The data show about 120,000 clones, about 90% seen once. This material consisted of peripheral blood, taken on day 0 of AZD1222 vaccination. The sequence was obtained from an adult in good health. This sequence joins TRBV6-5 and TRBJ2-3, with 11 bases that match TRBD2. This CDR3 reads CASSLAGGSTDTQYF. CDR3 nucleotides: TGTGCCAGCAGTTTAGCGGGAGGGAGCACAGATACGCAGTATTTT.